This T cell receptor beta chain is drawn from a study of cytomegalovirus exposure and HLA in healthy donors. Findings of the study overall: In a later analysis, an Asian-associated ancestry cluster reportedly showed fewer N-insertions than the approximately 620-donor mean. HLA restriction was apparent for most CMV-associated TCR beta chains in a later analysis. A further, later analysis showed that HLA-associated TCR beta chains (compared with equally common others) were more clonally expanded.

Samples came from healthy bone marrow donors. Looked up from germline, CDR1 is GTSNPN and CDR2 is SVGIG (reference sequence). The CDR3 sequence is 14 residues long. The germline V and J ends were trimmed by 7 bases and 0 bases, with 12 bases remaining between them. Comments on this clone: Its cognate antigen is unknown.

Primers included in the PCR were 60 Vbeta and 13 Jbeta primers. Using immunoSEQ multiplex PCR, the repertoire was profiled, and TCRdb retains in-frame clones only, with some absent. The repertoire table contains 50,000 to 70,000 clones. Source material: PBMCs. The chain uses TRBV30 and TRBJ2-2; tentative D call: TRBD2 (5 bases). The source is a man aged 50-60 years in good health and CMV-seropositive. DNA of the CDR3: TGTGCCTTTGGGGAGACGACGAACACCGGGGAGCTGTTTTTT. Translated, it gives CAFGETTNTGELFF.